This TCR beta chain was obtained from a study of blood T cell repertoires in COVID-19. In the study overall: COVID-19 samples from acute and convalescent phases originated in the United States, Italy and Spain.

This CDR3 contains 15 residues. The V gene's germline CDR1 is SGHAT and CDR2 FQDESV (reference sequence). V trimming: 0 bases; J trimming: 1 base; junction bases outside the gene matches: 2. Clones were sequenced by immunoSEQ multiplex PCR, and TCRdb holds only the in-frame ones, with some missing. The sample lists 350,000 to 450,000 clones; under 85% were seen once. Those who participated ranged in age from about 18 to 89 years and resided in under 25 US areas. The clonotype was recovered from a woman aged 45-60 years who had recovered from COVID-19. The sequencing sample was made of PBMCs or T cells enriched from blood (not recorded which). The chain combines TRBV11-1 with TRBJ1-1; TRBD1 matches 7 bases. The CDR3 DNA reads TGTGCCAGCAGCTTAGCGGGACAGAAGAACACTGAAGCTTTCTTT. Translating it yields CASSLAGQKNTEAFF.